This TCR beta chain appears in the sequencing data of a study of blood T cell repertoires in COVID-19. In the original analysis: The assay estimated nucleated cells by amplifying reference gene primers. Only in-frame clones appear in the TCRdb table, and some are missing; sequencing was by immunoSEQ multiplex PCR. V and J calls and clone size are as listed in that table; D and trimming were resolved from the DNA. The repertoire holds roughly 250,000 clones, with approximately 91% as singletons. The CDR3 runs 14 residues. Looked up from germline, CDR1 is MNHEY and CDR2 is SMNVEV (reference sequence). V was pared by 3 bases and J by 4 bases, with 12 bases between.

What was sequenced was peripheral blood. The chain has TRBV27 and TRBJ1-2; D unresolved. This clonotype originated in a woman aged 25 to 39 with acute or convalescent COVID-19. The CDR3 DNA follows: TGTGCCAGCAGTTTCTCAGGCAGAAGCTATGGCTACACCTTC. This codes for CASSFSGRSYGYTF.